Listed here are 8 T cell receptor beta chains from one sample, sequenced in a study of beta chain features in type 1 diabetes. The whole isolated RNA underwent reverse transcription, so sequencing captured expressed TCRB transcripts. Clones were sequenced by immunoSEQ multiplex PCR, and TCRdb holds only the in-frame ones, with some missing. There are about 470,000 clones in the sample; about 30% occur only once, and roughly 0.06% lies in the top ten. The material sequenced was naive CD4+ T cells from blood. These receptors were collected from a man aged 18 to 35 in good health.

The table lists this clone with a few counts. The chain combines TRBV29-1 with TRBJ1-1; a possible D gene is TRBD1 (5 bases). The CDR3 is 12 residues long. CDR1 is SQVTM and CDR2 is ANQGSEA in the germline V gene. The CDR3 nucleotides read TGCAGTTCCGGGACGGCGGGCACTGAAGCTTTCTTT. Its protein is CSSGTAGTEAFF.

A few counts support this clone. V is TRBV11-2 and J is TRBJ2-5; D assignment may be TRBD1 or TRBD2 (5 bases each). The germline gives CDR1 SGHAT, CDR2 FQNNGV. V dropped 3 bases and J dropped 5 bases, with 13 bases sitting between them. The length of the CDR3 is 14 residues. In DNA, the CDR3 is TGTGCCAGCAGCTTCTGGGGGAACGGGGAGACCCAGTACTTC. Translated, it gives CASSFWGNGETQYF.

This clone was seen more than once but under ten times. The chain carries TRBV29-1 and TRBJ1-1; D might be TRBD1 (5 bases). Germline-derived CDR1 and CDR2 are SQVTM and ANQGSEA. The CDR3 is made up of 13 amino acids. V dropped 6 bases and J dropped 0 bases, with 11 bases sitting between them. The CDR3 DNA sequence: TGCAGCGTAAGCAGGGAGTTGAACACTGAAGCTTTCTTT. As protein: CSVSRELNTEAFF.

This clone was seen only a few times. The gene calls are TRBV19 and TRBJ2-7; D remains ambiguous. The germline V gene encodes CDR1 LNHDA and CDR2 SQIVND (reference sequence). The CDR3 contains 13 residues. Trimming took 2 bases from V and 2 from J, leaving 7 bases between them. The CDR3 nucleotides are TGTGCCAGTAGTATAAGACATGCCTACGAGCAGTACTTC. Amino acids: CASSIRHAYEQYF.

This clone has just a few counts. This sequence joins TRBV11-2 and TRBJ2-2, with unresolved D. V was trimmed by 2 bases and J by 0 bases, leaving 7 bases between them. Per germline, CDR1 SGHAT and CDR2 FQNNGV. The CDR3 contains 15 residues. The CDR3 here is CASSLSGSNTGELFF. CDR3 bases: TGTGCCAGCAGCTTAAGTGGGTCGAACACCGGGGAGCTGTTTTTT. Using reference TRBV11-2 and TRBJ2-2 for the parts outside the CDR3, the full variable domain is EAGVAQSPRYKIIEKRQSVAFWCNPISGHATLYWYQQILGQGPKLLIQFQNNGVVDDSQLPKDRFSAERLKGVDSTLKIQPAKLEDSAVYLCASSLSGSNTGELFFGEGSRLTVL.

As concerns this clone: The identical CDR3 is also encoded by other nucleotide sequences in the sample. The chain recombines TRBV30 with TRBJ1-1; D not certain. V was trimmed by 0 bases and J by 1 base, leaving 6 bases between them. Looked up from germline, CDR1 is GTSNPN and CDR2 is SVGIG (reference sequence). There are 13 residues in the CDR3. CDR3: CAWSVRANTEAFF. CDR3 bases: TGTGCCTGGAGTGTACGGGCGAACACTGAAGCTTTCTTT. Filled out from reference TRBV30 and TRBJ1-1, the complete variable domain reads SQTIHQWPATLVQPVGSPLSLECTVEGTSNPNLYWYRQAAGRGLQLLFYSVGIGQISSEVPQNLSASRPQDRQFILSSKKLLLSDSGFYLCAWSVRANTEAFFGQGTRLTVV.

This clone was seen a few times. V is TRBV29-1 and J is TRBJ2-1; 8 nucleotides match TRBD2. Germline values: CDR1 SQVTM, CDR2 ANQGSEA. CDR3 length: 12 residues. V lost 6 bases, J lost 9 bases, and 7 bases stayed unmatched. The CDR3 region is CSVKGLVIEQFF. CDR3 DNA sequence: TGCAGCGTCAAGGGACTAGTCATTGAGCAGTTCTTC.

The chain uses TRBV5-4 and TRBJ2-7; a possible D gene is TRBD2 (6 bases). CDR3 length: 12 amino acids. The germline V gene encodes CDR1 SGHNT and CDR2 YYREEE (reference sequence). Trimming pared 0 bases from V and 12 bases from J, leaving 13 bases between. The CDR3 protein is CASSLERRDWYF. In nucleotides, the CDR3 is TGTGCCAGCAGCTTGGAGAGGCGGGACTGGTACTTC.